The present entry profiles one TCR beta chain with its context. Original processing notes: Cell counts per sample came from amplifying reference gene primers. The data were produced by immunoSEQ multiplex PCR, yet TCRdb's version contains in-frame clones alone and is incomplete. V and J calls and clone size are those listed in that table; D and trimming were worked out from the DNA. The data contain around 99,000 clones, around four fifths of them seen just once; the ten biggest clones take up approximately 4.3%. This entry is derived from a study of blood T cell repertoires in COVID-19. Study details: From the United States, Italy and Spain came samples of acute and convalescent COVID-19.

This CDR3 has 10 amino acids. Losses at the gene ends were 6 bases for V and 12 bases for J; bases not matched to a gene: 5. Germline V CDR1 and CDR2: SQVTM, ANQGSEA. This chain uses TRBV29-1 with TRBJ2-1, with 7 bases matching TRBD1. Sequencing input: peripheral blood. The origin of this receptor is a man aged 70 or older with acute or convalescent COVID-19. CDR3 sequence (DNA): TGCAGCGTGGATGGGACAGCGCAGTTCTTC. It is translated as CSVDGTAQFF.